This T cell receptor beta chain was identified during a study of control samples from healthy donors and cancer patients. Some clones are missing from TCRdb's copy, which holds only in-frame ones; the method was immunoSEQ multiplex PCR. The sample yields more than 110,000 clones, 88% seen once. Germline V gene sequence: CDR1 SGHDT, CDR2 YYEEEE. The CDR3 consists of 16 residues. Trimming stripped 0 bases from V and 1 base from J, with 13 bases between. The chain couples TRBV5-6 to TRBJ1-1, with a tentative D call TRBD1 (5 bases). The sequencing input was blood. This TCR was recovered from a woman aged 25-40 years in good health. The CDR3 nucleotides are TGTGCCAGCAGCTTGGAGGCAGGGCCAAGGAACACTGAAGCTTTCTTT. It yields the protein CASSLEAGPRNTEAFF.